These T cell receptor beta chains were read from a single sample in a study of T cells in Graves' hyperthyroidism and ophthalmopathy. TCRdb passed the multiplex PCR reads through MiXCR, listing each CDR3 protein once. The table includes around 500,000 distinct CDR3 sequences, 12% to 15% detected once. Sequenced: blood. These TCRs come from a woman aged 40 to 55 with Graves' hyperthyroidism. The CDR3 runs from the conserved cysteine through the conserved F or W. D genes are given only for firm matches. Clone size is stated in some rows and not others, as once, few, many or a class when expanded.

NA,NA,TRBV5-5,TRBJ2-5,CASSPPAGTQETQYF,TGTGCCAGCAGCCCCCCAGCGGGCACTCAAGAGACCCAGTACTTC
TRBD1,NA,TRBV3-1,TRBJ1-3,CASSDRDSSGNTIYF,TGTGCCAGCAGCGACCGGGACAGCAGTGGAAACACCATATATTTT
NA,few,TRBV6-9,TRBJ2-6,CASSYSRGAGANVLTF,TGTGCCAGCAGTTATTCGAGGGGTGCTGGGGCCAACGTCCTGACTTTC
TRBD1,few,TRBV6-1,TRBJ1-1,CASSEAFYTATGGEAFF,TGTGCCAGCAGTGAAGCTTTTTATACAGCGACAGGGGGAGAAGCTTTCTTT
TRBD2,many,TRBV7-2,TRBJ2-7,CASREGAGGEQYF,TGTGCCAGCAGGGAAGGGGCGGGAGGTGAGCAGTACTTC
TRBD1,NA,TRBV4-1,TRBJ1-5,CASSPTGESNQPQHF,TGCGCCAGCAGCCCTACAGGGGAAAGCAATCAGCCCCAGCATTTT
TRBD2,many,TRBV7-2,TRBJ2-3,CASSISGQTDTQYF,TGTGCCAGCAGCATTAGCGGGCAAACGGATACGCAGTATTTT
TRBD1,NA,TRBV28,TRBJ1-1,CASTTQGVVTEAFF,TGTGCCAGCACCACACAGGGGGTAGTAACTGAAGCTTTCTTT
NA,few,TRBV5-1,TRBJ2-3,CASSFQASRGTDTQYF,TGCGCCAGCAGCTTCCAGGCCAGCCGGGGCACAGATACGCAGTATTTT
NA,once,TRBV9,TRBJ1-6,CASSPGAGWNSPLHF,TGTGCCAGCAGCCCCGGGGCTGGGTGGAACTCACCCCTCCACTTT
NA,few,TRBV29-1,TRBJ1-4,CSVEDLGGATNEKLFF,TGCAGCGTTGAAGATCTTGGAGGAGCAACTAATGAAAAACTGTTTTTT
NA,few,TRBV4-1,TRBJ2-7,CASSQDGSGYEQYF,TGCGCCAGCAGCCAAGATGGCAGCGGGTACGAGCAGTACTTC
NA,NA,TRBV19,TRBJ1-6,CASKTGRDYNSPLHF,TGTGCCAGTAAAACCGGACGGGACTATAATTCACCCCTCCACTTT
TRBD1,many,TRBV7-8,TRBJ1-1,CASGKQGVNTEAFF,TGTGCCAGCGGAAAACAGGGGGTGAACACTGAAGCTTTCTTT
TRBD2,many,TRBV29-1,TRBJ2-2,CSVELGLAANTGELFF,TGCAGCGTTGAATTGGGGCTAGCGGCGAACACCGGGGAGCTGTTTTTT
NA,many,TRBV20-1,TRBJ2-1,CSASRTNAVEQFF,TGCAGTGCTAGCCGGACTAATGCGGTTGAGCAGTTCTTC
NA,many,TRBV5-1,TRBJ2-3,CASSLTGSGDTQYF,TGCGCCAGCAGCTTAACAGGGTCAGGAGATACGCAGTATTTT
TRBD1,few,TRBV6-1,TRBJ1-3,CASNRDRGSSGNTIYF,TGTGCCAGCAACCGGGACAGGGGCTCCTCTGGAAACACCATATATTTT
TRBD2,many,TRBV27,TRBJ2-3,CASSFGGSADTQYF,TGTGCCAGCAGTTTCGGCGGGAGTGCAGATACGCAGTATTTT
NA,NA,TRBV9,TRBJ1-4,CASSPAGGVNEKLFF,TGTGCCAGCAGCCCAGCAGGAGGTGTTAATGAAAAACTGTTTTTT
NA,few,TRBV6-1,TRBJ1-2,CASSSEDRYGYTF,TGTGCCAGCAGTTCGGAGGACCGCTATGGCTACACCTTC
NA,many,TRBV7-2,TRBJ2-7,CASSKQTHSSYEQYF,TGTGCCAGCAGCAAACAGACACATAGCTCCTACGAGCAGTACTTC
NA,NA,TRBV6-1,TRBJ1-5,CASGAGNQPQHF,TGTGCCAGCGGGGCTGGCAATCAGCCCCAGCATTTT
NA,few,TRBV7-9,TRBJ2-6,CASSNGRVPGANVLTF,TGTGCCAGCAGCAACGGCCGGGTTCCTGGGGCCAACGTCCTGACTTTC
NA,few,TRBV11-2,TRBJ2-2,CASRTRAAPYNTGELFF,TGTGCCAGTAGAACCCGGGCAGCGCCTTATAACACCGGGGAGCTGTTTTTT
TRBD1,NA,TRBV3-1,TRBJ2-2,CASSHTGTGAVGELFF,TGTGCCAGCAGCCATACCGGGACAGGGGCGGTCGGGGAGCTGTTTTTT
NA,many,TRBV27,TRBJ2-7,CASSLRAGISYEQYF,TGTGCCAGCAGTTTAAGGGCAGGGATATCCTACGAGCAGTACTTC
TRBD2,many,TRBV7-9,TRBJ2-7,CASSSKLAGGLYEQYF,TGTGCCAGCAGCTCGAAACTAGCGGGAGGGCTTTACGAGCAGTACTTC
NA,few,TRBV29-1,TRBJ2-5,CSVRGRGSQETQYF,TGCAGCGTTAGGGGGAGGGGGTCCCAAGAGACCCAGTACTTC
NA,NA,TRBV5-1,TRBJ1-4,CASRPKGTHWGADEKLFF,TGCGCCAGCAGACCTAAGGGGACACATTGGGGAGCGGATGAAAAACTGTTTTTT
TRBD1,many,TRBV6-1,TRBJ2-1,CASSETRQGAGEQFF,TGTGCCAGCAGTGAAACACGGCAGGGGGCAGGTGAGCAGTTCTTC
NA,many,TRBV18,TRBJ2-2,CASSSVGHDTGELFF,TGTGCCAGCTCCTCGGTCGGACATGATACCGGGGAGCTGTTTTTT
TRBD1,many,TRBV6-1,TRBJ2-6,CASSIPGQGSLSGANVLTF,TGTGCCAGCAGTATTCCGGGACAGGGGTCGCTCTCTGGGGCCAACGTCCTGACTTTC
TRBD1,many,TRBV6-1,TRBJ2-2,CASIRGTESTGELFF,TGTGCCAGCATAAGGGGGACAGAGTCCACCGGGGAGCTGTTTTTT
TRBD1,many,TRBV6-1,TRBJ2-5,CASSDDWTGGVETQYF,TGTGCCAGCAGTGATGACTGGACAGGGGGGGTAGAGACCCAGTACTTC
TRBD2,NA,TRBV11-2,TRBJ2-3,CASSWNSGVVLSTDTQYF,TGTGCCAGCAGCTGGAACAGCGGGGTAGTTCTTAGCACAGATACGCAGTATTTT
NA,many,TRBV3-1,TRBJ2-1,CASSLPAGSYNEQFF,TGTGCCAGCAGCCTCCCGGCGGGTTCCTACAATGAGCAGTTCTTC
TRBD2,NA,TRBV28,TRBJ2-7,CASPRTSGSYEQYF,TGTGCCAGCCCCAGGACTAGCGGGTCCTACGAGCAGTACTTC
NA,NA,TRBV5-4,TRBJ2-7,CASSLARDEQYF,TGTGCCAGCAGCTTGGCCCGGGACGAGCAGTACTTC
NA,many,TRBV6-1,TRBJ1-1,CASRIQVMNTEAFF,TGTGCCAGCAGAATACAAGTCATGAACACTGAAGCTTTCTTT
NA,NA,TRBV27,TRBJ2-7,CASSKKGPNEQYF,TGTGCCAGCAGTAAGAAGGGGCCGAACGAGCAGTACTTC
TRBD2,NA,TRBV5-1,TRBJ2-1,CASSRGVNNEQFF,TGCGCCAGCAGTCGGGGGGTCAACAATGAGCAGTTCTTC
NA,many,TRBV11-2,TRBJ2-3,CASSLRLDGPAMADTQYF,TGTGCCAGCAGCTTACGACTTGATGGCCCCGCCATGGCAGATACGCAGTATTTT
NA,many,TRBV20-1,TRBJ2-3,CSARVAGPIGTDTQYF,TGCAGTGCTAGAGTCGCAGGGCCCATAGGTACAGATACGCAGTATTTT
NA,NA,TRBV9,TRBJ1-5,CASSVRGGQNGNQPQHF,TGTGCCAGCAGCGTAAGAGGGGGACAAAATGGGAATCAGCCCCAGCATTTT
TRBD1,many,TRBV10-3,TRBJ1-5,CAIGPGQGFSNQPQHF,TGTGCCATCGGCCCGGGACAGGGGTTCAGCAATCAGCCCCAGCATTTT
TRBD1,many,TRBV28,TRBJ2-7,CASRPTGAPYEQYF,TGTGCCAGCAGACCGACAGGGGCCCCCTACGAGCAGTACTTC
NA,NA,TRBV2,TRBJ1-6,CASSRQQNNSPPHF,TGTGCCAGCAGTCGTCAGCAGAATAATTCACCCCCCCACTTT
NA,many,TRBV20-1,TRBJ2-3,CSATRDTQYF,TGCAGTGCCACCCGAGATACGCAGTATTTT
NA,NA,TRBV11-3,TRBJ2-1,CASSLQKGIAVDVQFF,TGTGCCAGCAGCCTCCAAAAGGGTATAGCAGTGGATGTGCAGTTCTTC
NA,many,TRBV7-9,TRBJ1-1,CASSLGPVVNTEAFF,TGTGCCAGCAGCTTAGGGCCGGTGGTTAACACTGAAGCTTTCTTT